This T cell receptor (beta chain) was captured in a study of regulatory T cells in long-lasting Graves disease. The sample's time point: persistent/refractory GD, antithyroid drugs over 5 years with positive TRAb. TCR sequences were obtained from RNA taken from PBMCs. The guidelines of the American Thyroid Association were the basis for diagnosing Graves' disease. Libraries of TCR beta came from iRepertoire HTBI primers plus Arm-PCR of CDR3 regions. TCRdb ran MiXCR on the multiplex PCR reads and lists one entry per CDR3 protein. The sample has a few hundred thousand distinct CDR3 sequences; 23% are singletons. This clonotype was sampled from a female donor with Graves disease. This specimen was peripheral blood mononuclear cells (PBMCs), taken when the disease was refractory, from a patient treated with antithyroid drugs.

The CDR3 nucleotides read TGTGCCAGTCAGGACAGGGGAGCTGGAAACACCATATATTTT. Its protein is CASQDRGAGNTIYF. The gene calls are TRBV27 and TRBJ1-3; 9 bases agree with TRBD1. V was pared by 9 bases and J by 2 bases, with 5 bases of the junction left unmatched. The CDR3 contains 14 residues. Germline-derived CDR1 and CDR2 are MNHEY and SMNVEV (reference sequence).